Below are 9 T cell receptor beta chains sequenced from a single sample in a study of shared clonotypes between healthy human individuals. TCRdb's table, derived via immunoSEQ multiplex PCR, lists solely in-frame clones and lacks some. The profile shows around 1.4 million clones, approximately 98.5% of them singletons. Sequenced input: naive CD4+ T cells sorted from blood. Sample subset: CD45RA+ positively selected. Every receptor here comes from a young man in good health.

J is TRBJ2-7 and V is TRBV30; D remains ambiguous. The CDR3 is made up of 12 amino acids. V was trimmed by 5 bases and J by 5 bases, leaving 13 bases between them. Looked up from germline, CDR1 is GTSNPN and CDR2 is SVGIG (reference sequence). The CDR3 DNA sequence: TGTGCCTGGGGTGATTCCCCCCACGAGCAGTACTTC. Encoded protein: CAWGDSPHEQYF.

V gene TRBV30 combines with J gene TRBJ2-1, with a weak D call TRBD1 (5 bases). Germline-derived CDR1 and CDR2 are GTSNPN and SVGIG (reference sequence). V was shortened by 3 bases and J by 7 bases, with 13 bases between the two germline ends. This CDR3 comprises 13 residues. DNA of the CDR3: TGTGCCTGGAGCCGAAGGGGAAAAAATGAGCAGTTCTTC. Residues: CAWSRRGKNEQFF.

The chain recombines TRBV6-6 with TRBJ1-2; no clear D. V lost 7 bases and J 0 bases, leaving 12 bases between the germline ends. Germline values: CDR1 MNHNY, CDR2 SVGAGI (reference sequence). CDR3 length: 14 residues. CDR3 residues: CASTLKGTNYGYTF. In DNA, the CDR3 is TGTGCCAGCACCCTTAAGGGTACTAACTATGGCTACACCTTC.

The V gene is TRBV11-2, the J gene TRBJ2-7, with D perhaps TRBD2 (5 bases). CDR3 length: 16 amino acids. The V and J ends lost 6 bases and 0 bases respectively, with 18 bases between them. Germline lookup yields CDR1 SGHAT and CDR2 FQNNGV. The CDR3 DNA is TGTGCCAGCAGGGATTGGACTCATAGCACCTCCTACGAGCAGTACTTC. Its translation: CASRDWTHSTSYEQYF.

This chain links TRBV27 with TRBJ2-2; D uncertain. Trimming removed 3 bases at V and 0 bases at J, with 11 bases between. The germline V gene encodes CDR1 MNHEY and CDR2 SMNVEV (reference sequence). The CDR3 length is 16 residues. The CDR3 DNA is TGTGCCAGCAGTTTCCGGGCAGGATCGAACACCGGGGAGCTGTTTTTT. Translated: CASSFRAGSNTGELFF.

The chain links TRBV19 to TRBJ2-6, with 9 nucleotides matching TRBD1. V was clipped by 10 bases and J by 3 bases; unmatched bases: 25. The CDR3 is made up of 21 amino acids. CDR1 and CDR2 (germline): LNHDA, SQIVND (reference sequence). CDR3: CATGKIGAWTGDVFGANVLTF. The CDR3 DNA reads as TGTGCCACCGGGAAGATAGGGGCATGGACAGGGGACGTGTTTGGGGCCAACGTCCTGACTTTC. The variable domain in full, with the rest retrieved from reference TRBV19 and TRBJ2-6, is DGGITQSPKYLFRKEGQNVTLSCEQNLNHDAMYWYRQDPGQGLRLIYYSQIVNDFQKGDIAEGYSVSREKKESFPLTVTSAQKNPTAFYLCATGKIGAWTGDVFGANVLTFGAGSRLTVL.

The CDR3, as DNA: TGCGCCAGCAGCCTAGAGACAGGGGCGAACACTGAAGCTTTCTTT. Translated, it gives CASSLETGANTEAFF. The chain employs TRBV4-3 and TRBJ1-1, with TRBD1 matching over 8 bases. The CDR3 length is 15 residues. V lost 4 bases, J lost 1 base, and 5 bases stayed unmatched. The germline gives CDR1 LGHNA, CDR2 YSLEER.

A note on this clone: Within the sample, other DNA sequences also encode this same CDR3. The chain links TRBV5-1 to TRBJ2-5; 12 bases are a match to TRBD2. Per the germline V gene, CDR1 is SGHRS and CDR2 is YFSETQ. The CDR3 extends over 16 amino acids. The J segment lost 2 bases and the V segment lost 4 bases, leaving 6 bases of the junction unmatched. For the CDR3, the DNA is TGCGCCAGCAGCCTGGGGACTAGCGGGTTTCAAGAGACCCAGTACTTC. Its protein product is CASSLGTSGFQETQYF.

The chain is built from TRBV5-1 and TRBJ1-2, with a possible D match to TRBD1 (6 bases). Trimming stripped 0 bases from V and 6 bases from J, with 12 bases between. Germline V gene data show CDR1 as SGHRS and CDR2 as YFSETQ. This CDR3 is 14 amino acids long. The CDR3 region is CASSLARTDDGYTF. As DNA, the CDR3 is TGCGCCAGCAGCTTGGCCAGGACAGATGATGGCTACACCTTC.